These 25 T cell receptor beta chains were all obtained from the same sample, sequenced in a study of post-analysis software for immune sequencing data. Notes on the study in general: A few TRBV segments occurring more often in patients than controls included TRBV5-6, TRBV5-1 and TRBV20-1.

Incorporated into the TCR beta cDNA libraries were unique molecular identifiers, which served to reduce PCR and sequencing biases. Using its own MiXCR run on the PCR reads, TCRdb lists one record per CDR3 protein. The sample lists roughly 800,000 distinct CDR3 sequences, about 32% occurring once. For these TCRs, the target antigens are not known. Material: blood. These receptors originate from a girl aged 5 to 17 with multiple sclerosis.

This clonotype was counted only a few times. This chain joins TRBV9 and TRBJ2-5, with D perhaps TRBD2 (7 bases). The germline V gene has CDR1 SGDLS and CDR2 YYNGEE. The V end was cut by 0 bases, the J end by 5 bases, with 23 bases between. The CDR3 is 18 residues long. The CDR3 loop reads CASSVGARGAVSSETQYF. CDR3 DNA: TGTGCCAGCAGCGTAGGAGCTCGGGGGGCCGTATCTAGCGAGACCCAGTACTTC.

The chain has TRBV28 and TRBJ2-5; either TRBD1 or TRBD2 may fit D (5 bases each). The V and J ends lost 6 bases and 0 bases respectively, with 11 bases between them. The CDR3 has 14 residues. Germline assignment: CDR1 MDHEN and CDR2 SYDVKM. The CDR3 sequence: CASRGVLYQETQYF. For the CDR3, the DNA is TGTGCCAGCAGGGGGGTCCTGTACCAAGAGACCCAGTACTTC. The whole variable domain, remainder taken from reference TRBV28 and TRBJ2-5, is DVKVTQSSRYLVKRTGEKVFLECVQDMDHENMFWYRQDPGLGLRLIYFSYDVKMKEKGDIPEGYSVSREKKERFSLILESASTNQTSMYLCASRGVLYQETQYFGPGTRLLVL.

In this sample, this clonotype turned up many times. The chain employs TRBV20-1 and TRBJ2-3, with 7 nucleotides matching TRBD2. The V gene end was trimmed by 4 bases and the J gene end by 5 bases; junction bases not matched to a gene: 3. CDR1 is DFQATT, CDR2 SNEGSKA, per germline (reference sequence). The CDR3 contains 12 residues. The CDR3 region has the DNA TGCAGTGCTACCTTAGCGGGAGATACGCAGTATTTT. Protein product: CSATLAGDTQYF.

The chain links TRBV7-9 to TRBJ2-5; 10 nucleotides line up with TRBD1. With V trimmed by 5 bases and J by 12 bases, 6 bases remained unmatched. This CDR3 is built from 12 residues. CDR1 and CDR2 (germline): SEHNR, FQNEAQ (reference sequence). This chain's CDR3 is CASSNPGQGEYF. The CDR3 DNA follows: TGTGCCAGCAGCAATCCCGGACAGGGGGAGTACTTC. Looking up the rest from reference TRBV7-9 and TRBJ2-5 gives the full variable domain: DTGVSQNPRHKITKRGQNVTFRCDPISEHNRLYWYRQTLGQGPEFLTYFQNEAQLEKSRLLSDRFSAERPKGSFSTLEIQRTEQGDSAMYLCASSNPGQGEYFGPGTRLLVL.

Note on this clonotype: The CDR3 does not close with the conserved phenylalanine or tryptophan, likely indicating a read error. The gene calls are TRBV29-1 and TRBJ2-3; D is unclear. Between the trimmed V and J ends, which lost 6 bases and 5 bases, there was a span of 9 bases. The CDR3 runs to 11 residues. Germline values: CDR1 SQVTM, CDR2 ANQGSEA. The DNA for the CDR3 is TGCAGCGTCACTGACGGAGATACGCAGTATGTT. It yields the protein CSVTDGDTQYV.

This chain joins TRBV6-5 and TRBJ2-1; 10 bases map to TRBD2. The germline CDR1 and CDR2 sequences are MNHEY and SVGAGI. V lost 6 bases, J lost 5 bases, and 7 bases stayed unmatched. The CDR3 is 15 amino acids. The DNA of the CDR3 is TGTGCCAGCAGACGATCGGGACTAGCGAACAATGAGCAGTTCTTC. It yields the protein CASRRSGLANNEQFF.

The chain is built from TRBV20-1 and TRBJ1-4; TRBD1 agrees at 7 bases. The CDR3 extends over 14 amino acids. V trimming: 0 bases; J trimming: 3 bases; junction bases outside the gene matches: 1. Germline V gene lookup returns CDR1 DFQATT and CDR2 SNEGSKA (reference sequence). Written as DNA, the CDR3 is TGCAGTGCTAGAGACGGGACAGCTAATGAAAAACTGTTTTTT. It encodes CSARDGTANEKLFF.

V is TRBV20-1 and J is TRBJ2-7, with 7 positions matching TRBD2. This CDR3 spans 16 amino acids. Per germline, CDR1 DFQATT and CDR2 SNEGSKA (reference sequence). V lost 0 bases to trimming and J lost 2 bases; unmatched junction nucleotides: 10. CDR3 nucleotide sequence: TGCAGTGCTAGAGATCTGGGCGAGCGGGGCGCCTACGAGCAGTACTTC. It translates to CSARDLGERGAYEQYF.

The rearrangement uses TRBV20-1 and TRBJ2-5; D is unresolved. Germline V gene lookup returns CDR1 DFQATT and CDR2 SNEGSKA (reference sequence). V gave up 4 bases and J gave up 7 bases, with 16 bases separating them. CDR3 length equals 13 residues. The CDR3 DNA sequence: TGCAGTGCTACCCCGGACGGCTCACTGACCCAGTACTTC. Translating gives CSATPDGSLTQYF.

This rearrangement joins TRBV29-1 to TRBJ2-3; 8 positions match TRBD1. Germline-derived CDR1 and CDR2 are SQVTM and ANQGSEA. CDR3 size: 17 residues. V lost 1 base to trimming and J lost 3 bases; unmatched junction nucleotides: 12. The DNA for the CDR3 is TGCAGCGTTGAAGGGAAGGCCCAGGGGGCTTGGACAGATACGCAGTATTTT. Translation gives CSVEGKAQGAWTDTQYF.

The rearrangement joins TRBV6-5 to TRBJ1-6; 10 nucleotides match TRBD1. Unmatched junction bases numbered 6, after V lost 6 bases and J lost 7 bases. This CDR3 has 15 residues. Germline V CDR1 and CDR2: MNHEY, SVGAGI. The CDR3 loop reads CASSWDRGENSPLHF. CDR3 coding DNA: TGTGCCAGCAGCTGGGACAGGGGAGAGAATTCACCCCTCCACTTT.

The V gene is TRBV20-1, the J gene TRBJ2-3, with D perhaps matching TRBD2 (5 bases). The V end lost 3 bases, the J end lost 1 base, and 11 bases lay between the germline ends. Germline values: CDR1 DFQATT, CDR2 SNEGSKA (reference sequence). The CDR3 loop spans 14 amino acids. The CDR3 region has the DNA TGCAGTGCTAGTCCCCGACTACGCACAGATACGCAGTATTTT. It codes for CSASPRLRTDTQYF.

This clonotype was picked up a small number of times. The chain combines TRBV6-1 with TRBJ1-1; D is ambiguous. V shed 3 bases and J shed 3 bases, with 11 bases lying between them. The CDR3 sequence is 14 residues long. The germline gives CDR1 MNHNS, CDR2 SASEGT. The chain's CDR3 is CASSDRIGHTEAFF. For the CDR3, the DNA is TGTGCCAGCAGTGATCGGATAGGGCACACTGAAGCTTTCTTT.

This chain joins TRBV20-1 and TRBJ2-4; D call uncertain. The CDR3 loop spans 15 amino acids. Trimming removed 0 bases from V and 3 bases from J, with 12 bases in between. Germline values: CDR1 DFQATT, CDR2 SNEGSKA (reference sequence). CDR3 bases: TGCAGTGCTAGAGATGAGTCTGTAGGCAAAAACATTCAGTACTTC. Translated: CSARDESVGKNIQYF.

The V call is TRBV5-4, the J call TRBJ1-1, with D tentatively TRBD1 (6 bases). With 6 bases removed from V and 2 bases from J, the gap between germline ends came to 17 bases. The CDR3 runs to 15 residues. Germline V gene lookup returns CDR1 SGHNT and CDR2 YYREEE (reference sequence). CDR3 DNA sequence: TGTGCCAGCAAGGTATTGGGACAACTTAACACTGAAGCTTTCTTT. It is translated as CASKVLGQLNTEAFF.

V and J are TRBV5-1 and TRBJ2-6; weak D call: TRBD1 (5 bases). CDR1 and CDR2 (germline): SGHRS, YFSETQ. The V gene lost 0 bases and the J gene lost 0 bases, with 7 bases spanning the gap. This CDR3 region has 16 residues. CDR3 loop: CASSLVQVSGANVLTF. CDR3 bases: TGCGCCAGCAGCTTGGTACAGGTCTCTGGGGCCAACGTCCTGACTTTC.

As concerns this clonotype: At one end the junction does not follow the germline gene, possibly because of a read error. The rearrangement links TRBV12-3 or TRBV12-4 to TRBJ2-3; 12 positions agree with TRBD2. This CDR3 has 19 amino acids. The CDR3 reads CASSLSLLAGGLGTDAQYF. DNA of the CDR3: TGTGCCAGCAGTTTGAGTTTGCTAGCGGGGGGGCTTGGCACAGATGCGCAGTATTTT.

A word on this clonotype: A much larger clone is a single base away; this may be a read error. J is TRBJ2-5 and V is TRBV27; the match to TRBD2 covers 7 bases. CDR3 size: 13 residues. The V gene's germline CDR1 is MNHEY and CDR2 SMNVEV (reference sequence). The trim removed 2 bases at V and 11 bases at J, leaving 8 bases unmatched. CDR3 nucleotide sequence: TGTGCCAGCAGTTTAGTTGGCGGGAGAGGGCAGTACTTC. It translates to CASSLVGGRGQYF.

This clonotype occurred a few times. V and J are TRBV29-1 and TRBJ2-1, with 8 nucleotides matching TRBD1. CDR1 and CDR2 (germline): SQVTM, ANQGSEA. The CDR3 is 11 residues long. V lost 2 bases, J lost 15 bases, and 6 bases stayed unmatched. The CDR3 DNA reads as TGCAGCGTTGAAACGGGACAGGAGACGTTCTTC. Translated: CSVETGQETFF.

This clonotype was counted many times. This sequence joins TRBV6-6 and TRBJ2-7, with unresolved D. The CDR3 is made up of 12 amino acids. The ends were cut back, 0 bases at V and 3 bases at J, with 3 bases in the middle. CDR1 is MNHNY and CDR2 is SVGAGI in the germline V gene (reference sequence). CDR3 sequence (DNA): TGTGCCAGCAGTTACTCCTACTACGAGCAGTACTTC. Translated, it gives CASSYSYYEQYF.

This clonotype has only a few counts. The CDR3 loop reads CATSDERADYGYTF. The CDR3 DNA follows: TGTGCCACCAGTGATGAGCGAGCGGACTATGGCTACACCTTC. The V gene is TRBV24-1, the J gene TRBJ1-2, with no clear D. Germline V gene data show CDR1 as KGHDR and CDR2 as SFDVKD. The CDR3 runs to 14 residues. V dropped 3 bases and J dropped 3 bases, with 10 bases sitting between them.

The chain combines TRBV20-1 with TRBJ2-3, with D perhaps matching TRBD2 (5 bases). Trimming removed 3 bases at V and 6 bases at J, with 22 bases between. There are 16 residues in the CDR3. Germline V gene data show CDR1 as DFQATT and CDR2 as SNEGSKA (reference sequence). CDR3 sequence (DNA): TGCAGTGCTAGGGCGGACTTCCTTAAAATTTCGGATACGCAGTATTTT. It specifies CSARADFLKISDTQYF.

A word on this clonotype: Relative to the germline gene, one junction end is altered; a read error may explain this. The rearrangement links TRBV9 to TRBJ1-2; D gene ambiguous. The CDR3 length is 14 residues. CDR1 and CDR2 (germline): SGDLS, YYNGEE. The CDR3 protein is CVSSPGPGRDGYTF. The CDR3 coding sequence is TGTGTCAGCAGCCCCGGACCAGGTCGTGACGGCTACACCTTC.

This clonotype was counted a few times. The rearrangement links TRBV5-1 to TRBJ2-1; 12 positions agree with TRBD2. The germline V gene encodes CDR1 SGHRS and CDR2 YFSETQ. This CDR3 has 15 amino acids. The J segment lost 9 bases and the V segment lost 4 bases, leaving 8 bases of the junction unmatched. In DNA form, the CDR3 reads TGCGCCAGCAGCGCTAGACTAGCGGGAGTCGGTGAGCAGTTCTTC. Translating it yields CASSARLAGVGEQFF.

The J gene is TRBJ2-3, the V gene TRBV7-9; D is perhaps TRBD2 (5 bases). V was shortened by 7 bases and J by 3 bases, with 17 bases between the two germline ends. CDR3 length: 15 residues. Germline lookup yields CDR1 SEHNR and CDR2 FQNEAQ (reference sequence). The CDR3 loop is CASIHPDERTDTQYF. CDR3 in DNA: TGTGCCAGCATCCATCCGGACGAGCGGACAGATACGCAGTATTTT. The variable domain in full, with the rest retrieved from reference TRBV7-9 and TRBJ2-3, is DTGVSQNPRHKITKRGQNVTFRCDPISEHNRLYWYRQTLGQGPEFLTYFQNEAQLEKSRLLSDRFSAERPKGSFSTLEIQRTEQGDSAMYLCASIHPDERTDTQYFGPGTRLTVL.